This TCR beta chain derives from a study of OX40 agonist ivuxolimab in advanced cancers. The overall study: Patients received ivuxolimab, an agonistic anti-OX40 (CD134) antibody. While on treatment, patients had intravenous ivuxolimab at 0.01 to 10 mg/kg every 2 weeks. The study enrolled dose-escalation patients with hepatocellular carcinoma, melanoma, renal cell or head and neck cancer. General study findings and limits: Both blood CD4+ and CD8+ T cells showed clonal growth by week 6 at 0.1 to 3.0 mg/kg.

In regard to this clone: Its antigen is not identified.

Germline V gene data show CDR1 as KGHSH and CDR2 as LQKENI. J was trimmed by 0 bases and V by 3 bases; bases with no gene match: 5. CDR3 length: 16 residues. Clones were read by immunoSEQ multiplex PCR, and TCRdb kept only the in-frame ones, dropping some. The sample consists of roughly 100,000 clones, 70% to 90% of them appearing once. This TCR came from an adult with an advanced solid tumor such as melanoma, head and neck, liver or kidney cancer. The J gene is TRBJ2-7, the V gene TRBV18, with 10 nucleotides matching TRBD2. Source: CD4+ or CD8+ T cells sorted from blood, taken in a trial of the OX40 agonist ivuxolimab. The CDR3 region is CASSPMGLAYSYEQYF. The CDR3, as DNA: TGTGCCAGCTCACCGATGGGACTAGCGTACTCCTACGAGCAGTACTTC.